A single sample is the source of the 15 T cell receptor beta chains below, sequenced in a study of OX40 agonist ivuxolimab in advanced cancers. Assay: immunoSEQ multiplex PCR; the TCRdb copy retains only in-frame clones and omits some. The sample gives 65,000 to 75,000 clones, approximately 89% of which show up once; more than 1% is in the top ten. Here the sequenced sample was CD4+ or CD8+ T cells sorted from blood, taken in a trial of the OX40 agonist ivuxolimab. These receptor sequences come from an adult with an advanced solid tumor such as melanoma, head and neck, liver or kidney cancer.

The V gene is TRBV27, the J gene TRBJ2-2; D gene ambiguous. CDR3 length: 13 amino acids. Germline V gene data show CDR1 as MNHEY and CDR2 as SMNVEV (reference sequence). V lost 2 bases and J lost 1, with 2 bases in between. As DNA, the CDR3 is TGTGCCAGCAGTTTACGGAACACCGGGGAGCTGTTTTTT. The encoded protein is CASSLRNTGELFF.

The chain has TRBV6-1 and TRBJ2-1; 10 bases are shared with TRBD2. The CDR3 runs to 15 residues. After removal of 7 bases from V and 7 bases from J, the junction contained 10 bases not matched to a gene. CDR1 and CDR2 (germline): MNHNS, SASEGT. In DNA form, the CDR3 reads TGTGCCAGCACCAGCGGGGGGGCTGGGTGGAATGAGCAGTTCTTC. Encoded protein: CASTSGGAGWNEQFF.

The V gene is TRBV6-1, the J gene TRBJ2-5; 8 nucleotides agree with TRBD1. Gene TRBJ2-7 matches the end of the DNA better, so the J call may be wrong. The CDR3 contains 15 residues. Germline assignment: CDR1 MNHNS and CDR2 SASEGT. CDR3 sequence reads: CASSVNQGARYEQYF. The CDR3, as DNA: TGTGCCAGCAGTGTGAACCAGGGGGCGCGGTACGAGCAGTACTTC.

The chain combines TRBV5-1 with TRBJ1-3, with no clear D. The ends were cut back, 4 bases at V and 0 bases at J, with 11 bases in the middle. The CDR3 totals 15 residues. From germline, CDR1 is SGHRS and CDR2 YFSETQ. The CDR3 sequence: CASSLGPISGNTIYF. CDR3 coding DNA: TGCGCCAGCAGCCTAGGACCGATCTCTGGAAACACCATATATTTT.

This chain joins TRBV23-1 and TRBJ2-4, with unresolved D. TRBV23-1 is filed as an ORF, its function uncertain. Trimming left V 10 bases short and J 0 bases short, with 13 bases between. This CDR3 comprises 14 residues. In DNA form, the CDR3 reads TGCGCCAACCTGGTTTGGCTAGCCAAAAACATTCAGTACTTC. Amino acid sequence: CANLVWLAKNIQYF.

The chain is built from TRBV19 and TRBJ1-5; D perhaps matches TRBD1 (6 bases). Trimming cost V 0 bases and J 4 bases, with 13 bases left between them. This CDR3 contains 16 residues. The germline V gene has CDR1 LNHDA and CDR2 SQIVND (reference sequence). CDR3: CASSIDIQGQNQPQHF. The CDR3, as DNA: TGTGCCAGTAGTATAGATATACAGGGCCAGAATCAGCCCCAGCATTTT.

The genes are TRBV6-5 and TRBJ1-1, with D tentatively TRBD1 (6 bases). Germline CDR1 MNHEY, CDR2 SVGAGI. This CDR3 spans 15 amino acids. The ends were cut back, 0 bases at V and 6 bases at J, with 14 bases in the middle. CDR3 amino acids: CASSYSGQGLAEAFF. The CDR3 DNA sequence: TGTGCCAGCAGTTACTCTGGGCAGGGGTTGGCTGAAGCTTTCTTT.

The chain carries TRBV20-1 and TRBJ2-7; D is perhaps TRBD1 (6 bases). The CDR3 is 11 residues long. Per germline, CDR1 DFQATT and CDR2 SNEGSKA (reference sequence). Between the trimmed V and J ends, which lost 6 bases and 3 bases, there was a span of 9 bases. CDR3 bases: TGCAGTGCCTTGGACAGCTACGAGCAGTACTTC. Its protein is CSALDSYEQYF.

The chain joins TRBV29-1 to TRBJ2-3; D possibly corresponds to TRBD2 (6 bases). Germline V gene lookup returns CDR1 SQVTM and CDR2 ANQGSEA. The germline V and J ends were trimmed by 4 bases and 0 bases, with 8 bases remaining between them. The CDR3 is 13 residues long. The chain's CDR3 is CSVGRGSTDTQYF. The CDR3 DNA sequence: TGCAGCGTTGGGCGGGGAAGCACAGATACGCAGTATTTT.

The chain has TRBV2 and TRBJ2-7, with 8 bases aligning to TRBD2. There are 14 residues in the CDR3. Germline CDR1 is SNHLY and CDR2 is FYNNEI. The trim removed 3 bases at V and 4 bases at J, leaving 5 bases unmatched. The CDR3 sequence: CASSDPSGGYEQYF. Here the CDR3 DNA reads TGTGCCAGCAGTGATCCCAGCGGGGGATACGAGCAGTACTTC.

The rearrangement links TRBV6-5 to TRBJ1-6; unclear D gene. The germline V and J ends were trimmed by 5 bases and 7 bases, with 12 bases remaining between them. Germline V CDR1 and CDR2: MNHEY, SVGAGI. This CDR3 spans 14 amino acids. CDR3 coding DNA: TGTGCCAGCAGTGACCGGATGGGCAATTCACCCCTCCACTTT. Amino acids: CASSDRMGNSPLHF.

The chain recombines TRBV6-5 with TRBJ1-1, with D hard to call. V was cut by 0 bases and J by 2 bases, with 7 bases left in between. The CDR3 has 14 residues. Germline assignment: CDR1 MNHEY and CDR2 SVGAGI. In nucleotides, the CDR3 is TGTGCCAGCAGTTACTCGGCAGTAAACACTGAAGCTTTCTTT. Amino acid sequence: CASSYSAVNTEAFF.

The rearrangement uses TRBV10-1 and TRBJ2-2; D not resolved. Trimming pared 3 bases from V and 0 bases from J, leaving 11 bases between. The V gene's germline CDR1 is WNHNN and CDR2 SYGVQD (reference sequence). The length of the CDR3 is 16 residues. In DNA form, the CDR3 reads TGCGCCAGCAGTGATTTCGCGGCTACGAACACCGGGGAGCTGTTTTTT. It codes for CASSDFAATNTGELFF.

The J gene is TRBJ1-4, the V gene TRBV5-6; no reliable D call. The CDR3 has 15 residues. Germline CDR1 reads SGHDT; CDR2 reads YYEEEE. V was trimmed by 3 bases and J by 0 bases, leaving 9 bases between them. The CDR3 region is CASSSALTTNEKLFF. The CDR3 DNA is TGTGCCAGCAGCTCGGCGCTAACAACTAATGAAAAACTGTTTTTT.

The chain uses TRBV7-4 and TRBJ1-3; no clear D gene. This CDR3 spans 13 amino acids. The germline CDR1 and CDR2 sequences are SGHVT and SQSDAQ. This CDR3 reads CATGVDSGNTIYF. In DNA form, the CDR3 reads TGTGCAACCGGGGTCGACTCTGGAAACACCATATATTTT.